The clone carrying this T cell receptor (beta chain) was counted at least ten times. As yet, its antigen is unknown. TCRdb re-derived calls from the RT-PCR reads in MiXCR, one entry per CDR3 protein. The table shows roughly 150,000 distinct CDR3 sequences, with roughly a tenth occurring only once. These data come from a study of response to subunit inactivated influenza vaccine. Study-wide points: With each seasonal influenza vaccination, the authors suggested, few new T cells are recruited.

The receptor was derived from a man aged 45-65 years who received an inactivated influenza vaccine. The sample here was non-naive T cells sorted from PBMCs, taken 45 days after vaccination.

CDR3 in DNA: TGTGCCAGCGTGTCCTTAGCGAATGAGCAGTTCTTC. This translates into CASVSLANEQFF. The V gene is TRBV2, the J gene TRBJ2-1; a possible D gene is TRBD2 (5 bases). The germline gives CDR1 SNHLY, CDR2 FYNNEI. V shed 8 bases and J shed 7 bases, with 12 bases lying between them. CDR3 length: 12 amino acids.